This T cell receptor beta chain was recovered during a study of spatial heterogeneity in lung cancer. Study-level results: TCRs found ubiquitously expanded in tumor appeared in blood more at resection than at follow-up.

Notes on this clonotype: The antigen is not known.

Sample time point: sample taken at primary tumor resection. Researchers sequenced whole RNA taken from tumor, nontumor lung or frozen PBMC without sorting. CDR1 and CDR2 from the germline V gene are LGHNT and FRNRAP. This CDR3 contains 16 residues. Trimming shortened V by 1 base and J by 8 bases, and 18 bases separated the two germline ends. TCRdb reprocessed the 5' RACE reads via MiXCR and lists one record per CDR3 protein. The sample carries about 36,000 distinct CDR3 sequences, less than 8.5% recorded once. This clonotype was obtained from a female donor with early-stage non-small cell lung cancer. This rearrangement joins TRBV12-5 to TRBJ1-5, with D hard to call. Sequenced here: PBMCs, sampled at surgery. CDR3 nucleotides: TGTGCTAGTGGTTTGGCCCCGGCGGCGGTGAGGAAGCCCCAGCATTTT. Its protein is CASGLAPAAVRKPQHF.